What follows are 28 T cell receptor beta chains derived from one specimen sequenced in a study of control samples from healthy donors and cancer patients. This table comes from immunoSEQ multiplex PCR, and its TCRdb copy is limited to in-frame clones, with some not included. The sample holds just under 75,000 clones, about 90% seen once. The sample was blood. The receptors come from a woman aged 45-59 years in good health.

This chain uses TRBV19 with TRBJ2-1, with D possibly being TRBD1 (7 bases). With 4 bases removed from V and 0 bases from J, the gap between germline ends came to 13 bases. This CDR3 is 16 amino acids long. Looked up from germline, CDR1 is LNHDA and CDR2 is SQIVND (reference sequence). CDR3 nucleotide sequence: TGTGCCAGTAGTAATCGGAGGGGGCACTCCTACAATGAGCAGTTCTTC. It encodes CASSNRRGHSYNEQFF.

This clone was found once. CDR3 in amino acids: CASSPGGASGSYNEQFF. The CDR3 coding sequence is TGTGCCAGCAGCCCGGGTGGGGCTAGCGGGAGCTACAATGAGCAGTTCTTC. The chain recombines TRBV5-8 with TRBJ2-1; 10 nucleotides line up with TRBD2. The CDR3 has 17 amino acids. Germline CDR1 and CDR2: SGHTS and YDEGEE. Germline trimming cut 4 bases from V and 3 bases from J; bases unmatched to any gene: 10.

For the CDR3, the DNA is TGCAGTGCTAGTCTGGGATCGAGCTCCTACAATGAGCAGTTCTTC. Protein: CSASLGSSSYNEQFF. The V gene is TRBV20-1, the J gene TRBJ2-1; D is unresolved. The germline V and J ends were trimmed by 3 bases and 0 bases, with 12 bases remaining between them. CDR1 and CDR2 (germline): DFQATT, SNEGSKA (reference sequence). The CDR3 totals 15 residues.

This clone turned up a few times. The V gene is TRBV5-5, the J gene TRBJ1-3; the match to TRBD1 covers 8 bases. Trimming took 6 bases from V and 0 from J; bases not matched to a gene: 11. Germline CDR1 and CDR2: SGHKS and YYEKEE (reference sequence). The CDR3 runs 17 residues. The CDR3 coding sequence is TGTGCCAGCACTTTGGTTCGGGACAGGTACTCTGGAAACACCATATATTTT. Translating gives CASTLVRDRYSGNTIYF.

The CDR3 is CASSGQGASSTDTQYF. In DNA, the CDR3 is TGTGCCAGCAGTGGTCAGGGGGCGAGTAGCACAGATACGCAGTATTTT. The rearrangement joins TRBV27 to TRBJ2-3; TRBD1 aligns across 8 bases. J was trimmed by 0 bases and V by 5 bases; bases with no gene match: 7. Germline CDR1 MNHEY, CDR2 SMNVEV (reference sequence). This CDR3 is 16 amino acids long.

The chain combines TRBV11-2 with TRBJ2-3, with 9 bases identical to TRBD2. The CDR3 length is 16 residues. CDR1 and CDR2 (germline): SGHAT, FQNNGV. The trim removed 1 base at V and 5 bases at J, leaving 7 bases unmatched. CDR3 bases: TGTGCCAGCAGCTTAGTGCTAGCGGGAAAGGGAGATACGCAGTATTTT. It yields the protein CASSLVLAGKGDTQYF.

The chain recombines TRBV5-1 with TRBJ2-7; D call uncertain. The CDR3 sequence is 14 residues long. The V and J ends lost 2 bases and 3 bases respectively, with 12 bases between them. Germline-derived CDR1 and CDR2 are SGHRS and YFSETQ. The CDR3 nucleotides are TGCGCCAGCAGCTTATCTTCTAACAGCTACGAGCAGTACTTC. Its protein is CASSLSSNSYEQYF.

The V and J genes are TRBV4-2 and TRBJ1-1; D is unclear. CDR1 LGHNA and CDR2 YNFKEQ come from the germline V gene. This CDR3 spans 15 amino acids. Trimming left V 3 bases short and J 5 bases short, with 16 bases between. In DNA form, the CDR3 reads TGTGCCAGCAGCCAGGGGAGACCTGGCGGAACTGAAGCTTTCTTT. Protein: CASSQGRPGGTEAFF.

The chain employs TRBV6-1 and TRBJ2-5, with D possibly matching TRBD2 (7 bases). CDR1 MNHNS and CDR2 SASEGT come from the germline V gene. CDR3 length equals 16 residues. V was shortened by 4 bases and J by 3 bases, with 18 bases between the two germline ends. The CDR3 coding sequence is TGTGCCAGCAGTGCCTTACAGGGTCGGGGGGAAGAGACCCAGTACTTC. Protein product: CASSALQGRGEETQYF.

The chain carries TRBV10-3 and TRBJ2-1; 10 bases are shared with TRBD2. Germline V gives CDR1 ENHRY, CDR2 SYGVKD. The CDR3 contains 13 residues. Unmatched junction bases numbered 2, after V lost 5 bases and J lost 7 bases. Written as DNA, the CDR3 is TGTGCCATCAGTCTAGCGGGAGTGAATGAGCAGTTCTTC. Its protein is CAISLAGVNEQFF.

The gene calls are TRBV2 and TRBJ1-6, with 8 positions matching TRBD1. The junction had 9 bases not matched to a gene; V was cut back by 7 bases and J by 7 bases. The CDR3 contains 15 residues. The germline V gene has CDR1 SNHLY and CDR2 FYNNEI. CDR3 sequence reads: CASIRGTGRNSPLHF. CDR3 sequence (DNA): TGTGCCAGCATCCGAGGGACAGGCCGAAATTCACCCCTCCACTTT. Drawing the rest from reference TRBV2 and TRBJ1-6, the complete variable domain is EPEVTQTPSHQVTQMGQEVILRCVPISNHLYFYWYRQILGQKVEFLVSFYNNEISEKSEIFDDQFSVERPDGSNFTLKIRSTKLEDSAMYFCASIRGTGRNSPLHFGNGTRLTVT.

This chain links TRBV2 with TRBJ2-3, with D perhaps TRBD1 (5 bases). Germline V gene data show CDR1 as SNHLY and CDR2 as FYNNEI. The CDR3 spans 12 residues. V was pared by 3 bases and J by 8 bases, with 9 bases between. The chain's CDR3 is CASSDQGATQYF. The CDR3 DNA is TGTGCCAGCAGTGACCAGGGCGCTACGCAGTATTTT.

This chain links TRBV6-5 with TRBJ2-3; D is undetermined. Germline CDR1 is MNHEY and CDR2 is SVGAGI. V was cut by 5 bases and J by 1 base, with 13 bases left in between. The CDR3 sequence is 15 residues long. This CDR3 is CASSLAWTGTDTQYF. CDR3 coding DNA: TGTGCCAGCAGTCTTGCCTGGACGGGCACAGATACGCAGTATTTT.

The chain has TRBV6-1 and TRBJ2-7; TRBD1 agrees at 7 bases. Germline assignment: CDR1 MNHNS and CDR2 SASEGT. There are 14 residues in the CDR3. The V segment lost 1 base and the J segment 4 bases; nucleotides outside the gene matches: 4. The CDR3 reads CASSEDRGFYEQYF. The CDR3 DNA reads TGTGCCAGCAGTGAAGACAGGGGATTTTACGAGCAGTACTTC.

The chain has TRBV11-2 and TRBJ2-3; D gene uncertain. V was clipped by 5 bases and J by 6 bases, with 6 bases between them. Germline V lookup: CDR1 SGHAT, CDR2 FQNNGV. The CDR3 spans 11 residues. CDR3 bases: TGTGCCAGCAGCCATACGGATACGCAGTATTTT. Amino acid sequence: CASSHTDTQYF. The full variable domain, rest sourced from reference TRBV11-2 and TRBJ2-3, is EAGVAQSPRYKIIEKRQSVAFWCNPISGHATLYWYQQILGQGPKLLIQFQNNGVVDDSQLPKDRFSAERLKGVDSTLKIQPAKLEDSAVYLCASSHTDTQYFGPGTRLTVL.

This chain joins TRBV19 and TRBJ2-2; TRBD2 might be the D (6 bases). V lost 2 bases and J 2 bases, leaving 15 bases between the germline ends. Germline CDR1 reads LNHDA; CDR2 reads SQIVND (reference sequence). There are 17 residues in the CDR3. The CDR3 bases are TGTGCCAGTAGTATAAGAGGGGCAGGGACTAACACCGGGGAGCTGTTTTTT. Translation: CASSIRGAGTNTGELFF.

This chain links TRBV28 with TRBJ2-5; 8 bases match TRBD2. V trimming: 6 bases; J trimming: 9 bases; junction bases outside the gene matches: 15. The CDR3 length is 15 residues. Germline lookup yields CDR1 MDHEN and CDR2 SYDVKM. CDR3 sequence reads: CASRSTPAGARAQYF. In DNA form, the CDR3 reads TGTGCCAGCAGGTCCACCCCAGCGGGAGCCAGGGCCCAGTACTTC. Full variable domain (rest looked up from reference TRBV28 and TRBJ2-5): DVKVTQSSRYLVKRTGEKVFLECVQDMDHENMFWYRQDPGLGLRLIYFSYDVKMKEKGDIPEGYSVSREKKERFSLILESASTNQTSMYLCASRSTPAGARAQYFGPGTRLLVL.

This clone showed up just a few times. The rearrangement links TRBV6-1 to TRBJ1-2; weak D call: TRBD1 (6 bases). The length of the CDR3 is 14 residues. Germline assignment: CDR1 MNHNS and CDR2 SASEGT. The V gene lost 3 bases and the J gene lost 3 bases, with 11 bases spanning the gap. The CDR3 region is CASSDMGAHYGYTF. DNA of the CDR3: TGTGCCAGCAGTGATATGGGGGCTCACTATGGCTACACCTTC.

The chain links TRBV24-1 to TRBJ2-1; D is unresolved. Germline V gene data show CDR1 as KGHDR and CDR2 as SFDVKD. V was pared by 5 bases and J by 6 bases, with 13 bases between. The CDR3 is 14 residues long. As DNA, the CDR3 is TGTGCCACCAGTGGGACCTATGGGCCCAATGAGCAGTTCTTC. This sequence encodes CATSGTYGPNEQFF.

Comments on this clone: At the DNA level, this CDR3 is encoded by other sequences in the same sample as well. The chain recombines TRBV4-2 with TRBJ2-7, with 8 bases lining up with TRBD2. J was trimmed by 4 bases and V by 1 base; bases with no gene match: 3. The CDR3 consists of 14 residues. Looked up from germline, CDR1 is LGHNA and CDR2 is YNFKEQ. CDR3 amino acids: CASSQAPSGYEQYF. The CDR3 bases are TGTGCCAGCAGCCAAGCACCTAGCGGGTACGAGCAGTACTTC.

CDR3 in amino acids: CASSLDYNTGELFF. The CDR3 bases are TGTGCCAGCAGTTTAGACTACAACACCGGGGAGCTGTTTTTT. The chain has TRBV27 and TRBJ2-2; TRBD2 is a possible D gene (5 bases). The V end lost 2 bases, the J end lost 2 bases, and 6 bases lay between the germline ends. This CDR3 has 14 residues. Germline V lookup: CDR1 MNHEY, CDR2 SMNVEV (reference sequence).

The rearrangement uses TRBV6-6 and TRBJ2-1, with 8 positions matching TRBD1. This CDR3 has 13 residues. The J segment lost 8 bases and the V segment lost 5 bases, leaving 5 bases of the junction unmatched. The germline V gene has CDR1 MNHNY and CDR2 SVGAGI (reference sequence). The CDR3 here is CASSPRQGYEQFF. Written as DNA, the CDR3 is TGTGCCAGCAGTCCCCGACAGGGGTATGAGCAGTTCTTC.

V gene TRBV29-1 combines with J gene TRBJ2-3; D might be TRBD1 or TRBD2, each matching 7 bases. The CDR3 extends over 17 amino acids. Trimming pared 2 bases from V and 2 bases from J, leaving 20 bases between. Per the germline V gene, CDR1 is SQVTM and CDR2 is ANQGSEA. CDR3 sequence (DNA): TGCAGCGTTGAATTGGGAGGGACAGAAATTTCCACAGATACGCAGTATTTT. This sequence encodes CSVELGGTEISTDTQYF.

This chain uses TRBV28 with TRBJ1-2; weak D call: TRBD1 (6 bases). This CDR3 has 14 residues. V lost 2 bases, J lost 0 bases, and 7 bases lay in between. CDR1 is MDHEN and CDR2 is SYDVKM in the germline V gene. The chain's CDR3 is CASSLNRANYGYTF. The CDR3 bases are TGTGCCAGCAGTTTAAACAGGGCTAACTATGGCTACACCTTC.

This rearrangement joins TRBV6-5 to TRBJ2-6; no clear D. The CDR3 has 13 amino acids. Germline V gives CDR1 MNHEY, CDR2 SVGAGI. Trimming shortened V by 6 bases and J by 1 base, and 4 bases separated the two germline ends. CDR3 nucleotide sequence: TGTGCCAGCAGAGGGTCTGGGGCCAACGTCCTGACTTTC. This sequence encodes CASRGSGANVLTF.

This clone occurred a few times. The V call is TRBV6-5, the J call TRBJ2-1, with TRBD1 matching over 9 bases. CDR3 length equals 16 residues. J lost 8 bases, V lost 0 bases, and 8 bases had no gene match. Looked up from germline, CDR1 is MNHEY and CDR2 is SVGAGI. CDR3 amino acids: CASSYSTGTGPDEQFF. CDR3 nucleotide sequence: TGTGCCAGCAGTTACTCCACCGGGACAGGGCCTGATGAGCAGTTCTTC.

This clone turned up a few times. CDR3 DNA sequence: TGTGCCAGCAGTTACAACGGGAACTATGGCTACACCTTC. It yields the protein CASSYNGNYGYTF. The chain combines TRBV6-5 with TRBJ1-2; D gene unclear. Per germline, CDR1 MNHEY and CDR2 SVGAGI. The CDR3 contains 13 residues. The ends were cut back, 2 bases at V and 2 bases at J, with 6 bases in the middle.

The V and J genes are TRBV27 and TRBJ1-1; D might be TRBD1 (6 bases). V was shortened by 5 bases and J by 4 bases, with 14 bases between the two germline ends. The V gene's germline CDR1 is MNHEY and CDR2 SMNVEV (reference sequence). The CDR3 runs 14 residues. In DNA, the CDR3 is TGTGCCAGCAGTCCGGGGGGGCTCGGCACTGAAGCTTTCTTT. This sequence encodes CASSPGGLGTEAFF.